A selection of T cell receptor beta chains follows, all from one sample in a study of shared clonotypes between healthy human individuals. Assay: immunoSEQ multiplex PCR; the TCRdb copy retains only in-frame clones and omits some. The sample lists roughly 2,000,000 clones; about 95% were seen once. Sequenced sample: naive CD8+ T cells sorted from blood. Receptor source: a man between 18 and 29 years old in good health. The CDR3 runs from the conserved cysteine through the conserved F or W. The order of the fields is clone size, V gene, D gene, J gene, CDR3 protein, CDR3 DNA. A D gene is named only where the DNA matches it firmly. Not every row has a clone size; where given, it reads once, few, many or a size class.

abundance: -
v_gene: TRBV2
d_gene: -
j_gene: TRBJ1-1
CDR3aa: CASSGTVAGFSTEAFF
CDR3nt: TGTGCCAGCAGTGGGACAGTAGCTGGGTTCTCCACTGAAGCTTTCTTT

abundance: -
v_gene: TRBV7-9
d_gene: TRBD1
j_gene: TRBJ2-3
CDR3aa: CASSYEGQGVDTQYF
CDR3nt: TGTGCCAGCAGCTATGAGGGACAGGGGGTTGATACGCAGTATTTT

abundance: -
v_gene: TRBV27
d_gene: -
j_gene: TRBJ2-7
CDR3aa: CASSFSSIDEQYF
CDR3nt: TGTGCCAGCAGTTTTTCGTCCATCGACGAGCAGTACTTC

abundance: -
v_gene: TRBV9
d_gene: -
j_gene: TRBJ2-5
CDR3aa: CASSVEGEGGRETQYF
CDR3nt: TGTGCCAGCAGCGTAGAGGGAGAAGGAGGGCGAGAGACCCAGTACTTC

abundance: -
v_gene: TRBV4-1
d_gene: -
j_gene: TRBJ1-5
CDR3aa: CASSQEGGNQPQHF
CDR3nt: TGCGCCAGCAGCCAAGAAGGGGGCAATCAGCCCCAGCATTTT

abundance: -
v_gene: TRBV10-3
d_gene: -
j_gene: TRBJ2-1
CDR3aa: CAIAQEGEQFF
CDR3nt: TGTGCCATCGCCCAGGAGGGTGAGCAGTTCTTC

abundance: -
v_gene: TRBV2
d_gene: TRBD1
j_gene: TRBJ2-3
CDR3aa: CASDRGTDTQYF
CDR3nt: TGTGCCAGCGACAGGGGAACAGATACGCAGTATTTT

abundance: -
v_gene: TRBV10-3
d_gene: -
j_gene: TRBJ1-1
CDR3aa: CAISDHRDGNTEAFF
CDR3nt: TGTGCCATCAGTGACCACAGAGACGGGAACACTGAAGCTTTCTTT

abundance: -
v_gene: TRBV5-4
d_gene: -
j_gene: TRBJ2-1
CDR3aa: CASSVPGTPLDNEQFF
CDR3nt: TGTGCCAGCAGCGTTCCCGGGACACCGCTGGACAATGAGCAGTTCTTC

abundance: -
v_gene: TRBV6-1
d_gene: -
j_gene: TRBJ2-1
CDR3aa: CASSLYPGNEQFF
CDR3nt: TGTGCCAGCAGCCTCTACCCAGGAAATGAGCAGTTCTTC

abundance: -
v_gene: TRBV6-5
d_gene: -
j_gene: TRBJ1-2
CDR3aa: CASSYGAGTVLYGYTF
CDR3nt: TGTGCCAGCAGTTACGGGGCAGGGACCGTCCTCTATGGCTACACCTTC

abundance: -
v_gene: TRBV7-2
d_gene: TRBD1
j_gene: TRBJ1-6
CDR3aa: CASSFESGTGGYLSDPLHF
CDR3nt: TGTGCCAGCAGCTTTGAATCCGGGACAGGGGGCTATCTGTCGGACCCCCTCCACTTT

abundance: -
v_gene: TRBV7-9
d_gene: TRBD2
j_gene: TRBJ2-3
CDR3aa: CASSPRWTSASSTDTQYF
CDR3nt: TGTGCCAGCAGCCCACGCTGGACTAGCGCGAGTAGCACAGATACGCAGTATTTT

abundance: -
v_gene: TRBV27
d_gene: -
j_gene: TRBJ1-5
CDR3aa: CASSLRGGSNQPQHF
CDR3nt: TGTGCCAGCAGTTTACGGGGAGGTAGCAATCAGCCCCAGCATTTT

abundance: -
v_gene: TRBV4-1
d_gene: -
j_gene: TRBJ1-1
CDR3aa: CASSGETGYGDTEAFF
CDR3nt: TGCGCCAGCAGCGGGGAAACAGGGTATGGTGACACTGAAGCTTTCTTT

abundance: -
v_gene: TRBV27
d_gene: TRBD1
j_gene: TRBJ1-5
CDR3aa: CASSLSIPGGGNQPQHF
CDR3nt: TGTGCCAGCAGTTTATCGATCCCAGGGGGGGGTAATCAGCCCCAGCATTTT

abundance: -
v_gene: TRBV15
d_gene: -
j_gene: TRBJ1-1
CDR3aa: CATSRDKGAMNTEAFF
CDR3nt: TGTGCCACCAGCAGAGATAAGGGAGCCATGAACACTGAAGCTTTCTTT

abundance: -
v_gene: TRBV13
d_gene: TRBD1
j_gene: TRBJ2-2
CDR3aa: CASSQGQPHTGELFF
CDR3nt: TGTGCCAGCAGCCAGGGACAGCCGCACACCGGGGAGCTGTTTTTT

abundance: -
v_gene: TRBV7-7
d_gene: -
j_gene: TRBJ2-1
CDR3aa: CASSPGVEIDEQFF
CDR3nt: TGTGCTAGCAGCCCCGGGGTAGAGATCGATGAGCAGTTCTTC

abundance: -
v_gene: TRBV5-4
d_gene: TRBD1
j_gene: TRBJ1-1
CDR3aa: CASRLQGGTEAFF
CDR3nt: TGTGCCAGCAGATTACAGGGGGGCACTGAAGCTTTCTTT

abundance: -
v_gene: TRBV27
d_gene: TRBD1
j_gene: TRBJ1-4
CDR3aa: CASSIGQGGEKLFF
CDR3nt: TGTGCCAGCAGTATAGGACAGGGTGGTGAAAAACTGTTTTTT

abundance: -
v_gene: TRBV11-2
d_gene: -
j_gene: TRBJ2-1
CDR3aa: CASSLVATRDEQFF
CDR3nt: TGTGCCAGCAGCTTAGTGGCGACTAGGGATGAGCAGTTCTTC

abundance: -
v_gene: TRBV7-9
d_gene: -
j_gene: TRBJ2-5
CDR3aa: CASSLVQLETQYF
CDR3nt: TGTGCCAGCAGCTTAGTTCAGCTTGAGACCCAGTACTTC

abundance: -
v_gene: TRBV2
d_gene: TRBD1
j_gene: TRBJ2-5
CDR3aa: CASQTGTGGLETQYF
CDR3nt: TGTGCCAGCCAGACCGGGACAGGGGGCCTTGAGACCCAGTACTTC

abundance: -
v_gene: TRBV2
d_gene: -
j_gene: TRBJ2-1
CDR3aa: CASSKTPEGSYEQFF
CDR3nt: TGTGCCAGCAGCAAAACCCCAGAGGGTTCGTATGAGCAGTTCTTC

abundance: -
v_gene: TRBV5-1
d_gene: TRBD1
j_gene: TRBJ1-1
CDR3aa: CASSSLSGQGEDTEAFF
CDR3nt: TGCGCCAGCAGCTCGCTATCGGGACAGGGGGAGGACACTGAAGCTTTCTTT

abundance: -
v_gene: TRBV7-9
d_gene: -
j_gene: TRBJ2-3
CDR3aa: CASSLVPPDGDTQYF
CDR3nt: TGTGCCAGCAGCTTAGTCCCCCCAGACGGAGATACGCAGTATTTT

abundance: -
v_gene: TRBV10-2
d_gene: -
j_gene: TRBJ2-3
CDR3aa: CASSEGYSTDTQYF
CDR3nt: TGCGCCAGCAGTGAAGGCTATAGCACAGATACGCAGTATTTT

abundance: -
v_gene: TRBV6-5
d_gene: -
j_gene: TRBJ1-2
CDR3aa: CASRQLSFNYGYTF
CDR3nt: TGTGCCAGCAGACAGCTAAGTTTTAACTATGGCTACACCTTC

abundance: -
v_gene: TRBV7-2
d_gene: TRBD2
j_gene: TRBJ2-3
CDR3aa: CASSLGLAGPTDTQYF
CDR3nt: TGTGCCAGCAGCCTAGGACTAGCGGGCCCCACAGATACGCAGTATTTT

abundance: -
v_gene: TRBV7-9
d_gene: -
j_gene: TRBJ2-1
CDR3aa: CASSPGSEGLGNEQFF
CDR3nt: TGTGCCAGCAGCCCTGGGTCGGAGGGGCTCGGGAATGAGCAGTTCTTC

abundance: -
v_gene: TRBV27
d_gene: TRBD1
j_gene: TRBJ1-2
CDR3aa: CASSFLSGTDPNYGYTF
CDR3nt: TGTGCCAGCAGTTTTCTTTCGGGGACAGACCCTAACTATGGCTACACCTTC

abundance: -
v_gene: TRBV5-6
d_gene: -
j_gene: TRBJ1-5
CDR3aa: CASSLTANQPQHF
CDR3nt: TGTGCCAGCAGCTTGACAGCAAATCAGCCCCAGCATTTT

abundance: -
v_gene: TRBV7-3
d_gene: -
j_gene: TRBJ2-7
CDR3aa: CASSLGTHYEQYF
CDR3nt: TGTGCCAGCAGCTTAGGGACACACTACGAGCAGTACTTC

abundance: once
v_gene: TRBV27
d_gene: -
j_gene: TRBJ2-7
CDR3aa: CASSSLGRDEQYF
CDR3nt: TGTGCCAGCAGTTCACTAGGCAGGGACGAGCAGTACTTC

abundance: -
v_gene: TRBV7-2
d_gene: TRBD1
j_gene: TRBJ1-5
CDR3aa: CASSETGQGYNQPQHF
CDR3nt: TGTGCCAGCAGCGAGACTGGACAGGGCTACAATCAGCCCCAGCATTTT

abundance: once
v_gene: TRBV7-9
d_gene: -
j_gene: TRBJ1-2
CDR3aa: CASSLVGTGYGYTF
CDR3nt: TGTGCCAGCAGCTTAGTCGGGACCGGCTATGGCTACACCTTC

abundance: -
v_gene: TRBV4-1
d_gene: -
j_gene: TRBJ1-2
CDR3aa: CASSQDQLKGGNLGYTF
CDR3nt: TGCGCCAGCAGCCAAGATCAGCTCAAGGGTGGGAATCTGGGCTACACCTTC

abundance: once
v_gene: TRBV29-1
d_gene: TRBD2
j_gene: TRBJ2-1
CDR3aa: CSVELLAGGPGEQFF
CDR3nt: TGCAGCGTTGAACTCCTAGCGGGAGGGCCGGGTGAGCAGTTCTTC

abundance: -
v_gene: TRBV9
d_gene: TRBD1
j_gene: TRBJ2-7
CDR3aa: CASSPWDRAEQYF
CDR3nt: TGTGCCAGCAGCCCCTGGGACAGGGCCGAGCAGTACTTC

abundance: -
v_gene: TRBV11-3
d_gene: TRBD1
j_gene: TRBJ2-7
CDR3aa: CASSLERAGGEEHHEQYF
CDR3nt: TGTGCCAGCAGCTTAGAGAGGGCAGGGGGCGAGGAACACCACGAGCAGTACTTC

abundance: -
v_gene: TRBV5-4
d_gene: -
j_gene: TRBJ2-5
CDR3aa: CASSRGWGETQYF
CDR3nt: TGTGCCAGCAGCCGTGGTTGGGGGGAGACCCAGTACTTC

abundance: -
v_gene: TRBV6-1
d_gene: -
j_gene: TRBJ2-7
CDR3aa: CASSSHGGWEQYF
CDR3nt: TGTGCCAGCAGTAGCCACGGGGGTTGGGAGCAGTACTTC

abundance: -
v_gene: TRBV6-1
d_gene: TRBD1
j_gene: TRBJ1-5
CDR3aa: CASSEDRGQIQPQHF
CDR3nt: TGTGCCAGCAGTGAGGACAGGGGGCAGATTCAGCCCCAGCATTTT

abundance: -
v_gene: TRBV30
d_gene: -
j_gene: TRBJ1-4
CDR3aa: CAWSMKDEKLFF
CDR3nt: TGTGCCTGGAGTATGAAGGACGAAAAACTGTTTTTT

abundance: -
v_gene: TRBV4-1
d_gene: -
j_gene: TRBJ2-5
CDR3aa: CASSQDRNSPTQETQYF
CDR3nt: TGCGCCAGCAGCCAAGATCGTAATAGCCCTACTCAAGAGACCCAGTACTTC

abundance: once
v_gene: TRBV30
d_gene: -
j_gene: TRBJ1-2
CDR3aa: CASYPGPRGYGYTF
CDR3nt: TGTGCCTCCTATCCGGGCCCACGGGGCTATGGCTACACCTTC

abundance: -
v_gene: TRBV5-1
d_gene: -
j_gene: TRBJ2-3
CDR3aa: CASSPTLLPDTQYF
CDR3nt: TGCGCCAGCAGCCCCACACTACTGCCGGATACGCAGTATTTT